This T cell receptor beta chain was identified during a study of Ad26.COV2.S vaccination and SARS-CoV-2 variants. Points from the study as a whole: Considerable breadth of spike-specific CD8+ and CD4+ T cell responses has reportedly been documented following vaccination.

Documented treatment: some 19 received Ad26.COV2.S at low or high dose, single or two shots; about five received placebo; per-sample allocation not given. Sample collection was performed on day 63 after the first vaccine or placebo injection. The individual, an adult aged 18-55 years, was a donor in Boston. Built on an Ad26 vector, the vaccine expressed Wuhan-strain SARS-CoV-2 spike. Profiling relied on immunoSEQ multiplex PCR, and the TCRdb table lists in-frame clones only, not all of them. This table holds some 340,000 clones, about 86% found once. In the case of this clone: The target antigen is unknown.

The germline V gene has CDR1 WNHNN and CDR2 SYGVQD (reference sequence). Deletions cut 2 bases from V and 1 base from J, with 26 bases between. The CDR3 extends over 20 amino acids. Sample: peripheral blood, taken in a trial of Ad26.COV2.S vaccine versus placebo. This TCR derives from a person between 18 and 65 years old who received the Ad26.COV2.S COVID-19 vaccine or a placebo. V gene TRBV10-1 combines with J gene TRBJ1-1, with D possibly TRBD1 on 6 matching bases. This CDR3 is CASSEPASGWGRGPNTEAFF. The CDR3 nucleotides read TGCGCCAGCAGTGAGCCGGCGAGTGGTTGGGGGCGAGGCCCGAACACTGAAGCTTTCTTT.